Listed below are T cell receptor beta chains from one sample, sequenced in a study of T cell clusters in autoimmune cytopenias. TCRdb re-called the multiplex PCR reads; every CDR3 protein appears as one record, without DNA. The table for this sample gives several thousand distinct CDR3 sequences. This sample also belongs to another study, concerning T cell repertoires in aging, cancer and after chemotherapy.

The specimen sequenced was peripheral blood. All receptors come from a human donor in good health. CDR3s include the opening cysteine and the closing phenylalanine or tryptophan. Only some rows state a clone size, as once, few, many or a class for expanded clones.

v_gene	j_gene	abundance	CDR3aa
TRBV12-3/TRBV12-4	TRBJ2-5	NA	CASSAGTGALETQYF
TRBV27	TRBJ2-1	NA	CASSATGGLLVYEQFF
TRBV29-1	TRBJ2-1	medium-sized	CSVTELGTSGSQFF
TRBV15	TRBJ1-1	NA	CATSTSAGRTEAFF
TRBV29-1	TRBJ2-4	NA	CSVELTAGNNIQYF
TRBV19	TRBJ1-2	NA	CASSERGGGTPYGYTF
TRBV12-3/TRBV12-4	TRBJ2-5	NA	CASSPRGGPQETQYF
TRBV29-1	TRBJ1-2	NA	CSVLWNFNYGYTF
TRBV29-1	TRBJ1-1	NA	CTSGGAGTEAFF
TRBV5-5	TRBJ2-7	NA	CASSSNSQGATYEQYF
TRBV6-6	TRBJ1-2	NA	CASSTPPGGYTF
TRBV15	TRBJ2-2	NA	CATMAQGARTGELFF
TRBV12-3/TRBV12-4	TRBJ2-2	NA	CASRSWGTDTGELFF
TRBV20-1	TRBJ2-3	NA	CSARELAVTDTQYF
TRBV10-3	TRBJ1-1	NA	CAISRTENTEAFF
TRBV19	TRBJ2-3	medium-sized	CASTSRGGADTQYF
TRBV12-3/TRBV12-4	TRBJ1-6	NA	CASSLSGTPNFPLHF
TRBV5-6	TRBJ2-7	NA	CASSFVGGPYEQYF
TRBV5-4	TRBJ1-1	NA	CASSLTSNYRWNTEAFF
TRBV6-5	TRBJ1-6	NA	CASSPTRDNFSPLHF
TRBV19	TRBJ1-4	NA	CASSIAGGLMKKLFF
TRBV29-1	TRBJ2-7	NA	CSVEAGPGGRGEQYF
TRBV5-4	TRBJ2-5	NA	CASSLPGGGETQYF
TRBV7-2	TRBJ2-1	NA	CASSYMGLAAYNEQFF
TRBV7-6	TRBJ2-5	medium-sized	CASSLNLQETQYF
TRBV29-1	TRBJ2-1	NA	CSVDGDRGPWEQFF
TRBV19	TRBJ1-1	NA	CASSTGGREAFF
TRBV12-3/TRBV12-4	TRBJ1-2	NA	CASSPTVGQGDGYGYTF
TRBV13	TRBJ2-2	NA	CASSLGTGELFF
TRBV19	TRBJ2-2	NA	CASSIPTGGGTGELFF
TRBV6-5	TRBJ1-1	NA	CASRSRDLRGEAFF
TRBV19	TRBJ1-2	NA	CASSRGQTNYGYTF
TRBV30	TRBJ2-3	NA	CAWRLAGVDTQYF
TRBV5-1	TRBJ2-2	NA	CASSPGGNTGELFF
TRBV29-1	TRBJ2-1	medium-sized	CSVEGPREAYNEQFF
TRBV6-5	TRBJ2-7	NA	CASSFGGPSPNSYEQYF
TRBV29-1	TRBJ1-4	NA	CSADYNEKLFF